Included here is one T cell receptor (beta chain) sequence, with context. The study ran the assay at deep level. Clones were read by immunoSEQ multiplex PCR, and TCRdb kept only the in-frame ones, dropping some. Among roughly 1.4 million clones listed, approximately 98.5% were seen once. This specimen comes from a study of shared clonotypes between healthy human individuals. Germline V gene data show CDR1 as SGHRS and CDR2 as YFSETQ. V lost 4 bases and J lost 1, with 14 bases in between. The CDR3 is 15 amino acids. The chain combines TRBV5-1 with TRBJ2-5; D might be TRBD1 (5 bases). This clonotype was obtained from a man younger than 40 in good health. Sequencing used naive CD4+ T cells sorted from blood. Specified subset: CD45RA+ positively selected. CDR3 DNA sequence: TGCGCCAGCAGCCAAGAACCGCAGGGCCAAGAGACCCAGTACTTC. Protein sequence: CASSQEPQGQETQYF. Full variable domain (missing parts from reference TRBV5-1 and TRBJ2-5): KAGVTQTPRYLIKTRGQQVTLSCSPISGHRSVSWYQQTPGQGLQFLFEYFSETQRNKGNFPGRFSGRQFSNSRSEMNVSTLELGDSALYLCASSQEPQGQETQYFGPGTRLLVL.